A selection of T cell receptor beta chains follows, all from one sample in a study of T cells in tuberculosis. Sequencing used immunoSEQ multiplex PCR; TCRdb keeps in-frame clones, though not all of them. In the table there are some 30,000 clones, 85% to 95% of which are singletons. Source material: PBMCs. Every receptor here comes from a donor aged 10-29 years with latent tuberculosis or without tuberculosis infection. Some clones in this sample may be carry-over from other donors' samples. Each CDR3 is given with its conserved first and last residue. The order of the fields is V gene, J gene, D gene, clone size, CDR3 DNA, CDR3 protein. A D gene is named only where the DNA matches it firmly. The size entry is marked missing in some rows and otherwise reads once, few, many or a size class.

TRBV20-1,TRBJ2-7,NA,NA,TGCAGTGCTTTTACTAGCTACGAGCAGTACTTC,CSAFTSYEQYF
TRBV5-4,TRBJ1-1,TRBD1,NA,TGTGCCAGCAGCCCTGACAGGGGGACAAACACTGAAGCTTTCTTT,CASSPDRGTNTEAFF
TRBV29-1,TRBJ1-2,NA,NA,TGCAGCGTTGATCCTTCATTAGCGGGTGGCTACACCTTC,CSVDPSLAGGYTF
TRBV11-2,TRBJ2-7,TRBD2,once,TGTGCCAGCAGCTTAGCTAGCGGGGGAGGTGAGCAGTACTTC,CASSLASGGGEQYF
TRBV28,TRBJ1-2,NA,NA,TGTGCCAGCAGTTCGACAGCGAGCTATGGCTACACCTTC,CASSSTASYGYTF
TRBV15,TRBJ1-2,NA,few,TGTGCCACCTCTATTACTGGGAGATACACCTTC,CATSITGRYTF
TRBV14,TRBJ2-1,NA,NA,TGTGCCAGCAGCCGCCGGGACAACTCCTACAATGAGCAGTTCTTC,CASSRRDNSYNEQFF
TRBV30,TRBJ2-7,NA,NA,TGTGCCTGGAGTCTGGCATCATCAATCGAGCAGTACTTC,CAWSLASSIEQYF
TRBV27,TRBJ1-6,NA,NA,TGTGCCAGCAGTATGCAGGGGTTATCCCTCCACTTT,CASSMQGLSLHF
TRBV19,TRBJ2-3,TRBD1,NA,TGTGCCAGTAATAGACAGGGATCCACAGATACGCAGTATTTT,CASNRQGSTDTQYF
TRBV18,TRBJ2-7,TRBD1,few,TGTGCCAGCTCACCACGGGGGGGGACAGGGAGCTACGAGCAGTACTTC,CASSPRGGTGSYEQYF
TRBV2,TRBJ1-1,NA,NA,TGTGCCAGTTTCAGGGATGGCACTGAAGCTTTCTTT,CASFRDGTEAFF
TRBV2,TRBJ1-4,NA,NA,TGTGCCAGCAAGGCAGGGGTGGTTGAAGCTGAAAAACTGTTTTTT,CASKAGVVEAEKLFF
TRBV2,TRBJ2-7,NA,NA,TGTGCCAGCAGCGCGTGGGCGGGGGAGCAGTACTTC,CASSAWAGEQYF
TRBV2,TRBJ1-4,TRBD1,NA,TGTGCCAGCCACGCGGGACAGGGGTATGAAAAACTGTTTTTT,CASHAGQGYEKLFF
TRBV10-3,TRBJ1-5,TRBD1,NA,TGTGCCATCAGGGCCACAGGGGATAGCAATCAGCCCCAGCATTTT,CAIRATGDSNQPQHF
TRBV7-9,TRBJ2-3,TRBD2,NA,TGTGCCAGCAGCATCATAGCGGGAGGGGCAGATACGCAGTATTTT,CASSIIAGGADTQYF
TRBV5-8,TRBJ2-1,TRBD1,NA,TGTGCCAGCAGCCCTCTACAGGGGGACTCCTACAATGAGCAGTTCTTC,CASSPLQGDSYNEQFF
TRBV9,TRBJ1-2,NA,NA,TGTGCCAGCAGCGTCGCTACAGGAAGCCGCGATATGGTCTATGGCTACACCTTC,CASSVATGSRDMVYGYTF
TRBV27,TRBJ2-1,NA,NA,TGTGCCAGCAGTTCCCCGGGTCCTCAAAATGAGCAGTTCTTC,CASSSPGPQNEQFF
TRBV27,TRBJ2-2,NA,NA,TGTGCCAGCAGTTACAAATCAAACACCGGGGAGCTGTTTTTT,CASSYKSNTGELFF
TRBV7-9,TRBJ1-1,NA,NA,TGTGCCAGCAGCTTACGGGGGAAACGGACTGAAGCTTTCTTT,CASSLRGKRTEAFF
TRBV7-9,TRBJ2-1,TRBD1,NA,TGTGCCAGCAGCCGGACAGGGGGCAATGAGCAGTTCTTC,CASSRTGGNEQFF